This entry lists 10 T cell receptor beta chains sequenced from one sample in a study of shared clonotypes between healthy human individuals. Using immunoSEQ multiplex PCR, the repertoire was profiled, and TCRdb retains in-frame clones only, with some absent. This sample yields approximately 2.5 million clones, of which roughly nine tenths are seen a single time; around 0.14% belongs to the top ten. The sequenced sample was naive CD4+ T cells sorted from blood. The subset denotes: CD45RA+ positively selected. The receptors were gathered from a man aged 18 to 35 in good health.

V and J are TRBV7-6 and TRBJ2-5; 8 nucleotides line up with TRBD2. CDR3 length: 15 residues. After removal of 3 bases from V and 3 bases from J, the junction contained 6 bases not matched to a gene. The V gene's germline CDR1 is SGHVS and CDR2 FNYEAQ. The CDR3 DNA reads TGTGCCAGCAGCTTGGTGCGGGGGGTAAAAGAGACCCAGTACTTC. This gives the protein CASSLVRGVKETQYF.

V is TRBV10-3 and J is TRBJ1-6; 7 nucleotides align to TRBD1. In germline, CDR1 is ENHRY, CDR2 SYGVKD. Trimming at V came to 4 bases and at J to 5 bases, leaving 5 bases not matched to a gene. The CDR3 runs to 15 residues. CDR3 DNA sequence: TGTGCCATCAGTGGCGACAGGGTCGATAATTCACCCCTCCACTTT. Translation: CAISGDRVDNSPLHF.

As concerns this clone: Other nucleotide sequences from this sample produce the same CDR3. This CDR3 reads CASSIGDRGRDTQYF. The DNA for the CDR3 is TGTGCCAGTAGTATAGGGGACAGGGGAAGGGATACGCAGTATTTT. The rearrangement links TRBV19 to TRBJ2-3, with 10 bases identical to TRBD1. Germline lookup yields CDR1 LNHDA and CDR2 SQIVND (reference sequence). The CDR3 is made up of 15 amino acids. The junction had 4 bases not matched to a gene; V was cut back by 1 base and J by 6 bases.

DNA for the CDR3: TGTGCCAGCTCACCGGGAAAGGGGAATTCACCCCTCCACTTT. Its protein is CASSPGKGNSPLHF. This rearrangement joins TRBV18 to TRBJ1-6; D possibly corresponds to TRBD1 (5 bases). The germline V gene has CDR1 KGHSH and CDR2 LQKENI. This CDR3 spans 14 amino acids. Trimming cost V 3 bases and J 7 bases, with 10 bases left between them.

V usage is TRBV5-4 and J usage is TRBJ2-5; either TRBD1 or TRBD2 may supply D (6 bases each). Trimming pared 4 bases from V and 2 bases from J, leaving 15 bases between. CDR3 length equals 15 residues. Germline loops: CDR1 SGHNT, CDR2 YYREEE (reference sequence). The CDR3 here is CASSVLGGSQETQYF. CDR3 DNA sequence: TGTGCCAGCAGCGTCCTGGGGGGCTCACAAGAGACCCAGTACTTC. The full variable domain, in which reference TRBV5-4 and TRBJ2-5 provide the parts outside the CDR3, is ETGVTQSPTHLIKTRGQQVTLRCSSQSGHNTVSWYQQALGQGPQFIFQYYREEENGRGNFPPRFSGLQFPNYSSELNVNALELDDSALYLCASSVLGGSQETQYFGPGTRLLVL.

Of note for this clone: Just one base apart from a much larger clone, this may be a read error. CDR3 in DNA: TGTGCCAGCAGCTTAGTACAGAACACTGAAGCTTTCTTT. Its translation: CASSLVQNTEAFF. The V gene is TRBV7-2, the J gene TRBJ1-1; D call uncertain. The CDR3 covers 13 residues. CDR1 and CDR2 from the germline V gene are SGHTA and FQGNSA. Trimming cost V 1 base and J 1 base, with 4 bases left between them.

The chain joins TRBV2 to TRBJ1-2; D is ambiguous. The CDR3 runs to 11 residues. The V gene lost 2 bases and the J gene lost 7 bases, with 5 bases spanning the gap. Germline V gives CDR1 SNHLY, CDR2 FYNNEI. The DNA of the CDR3 is TGTGCCAGCAGTGAACGCTCTGGCTACACCTTC. Its protein product is CASSERSGYTF.

The chain has TRBV30 and TRBJ2-7; D remains unclear. Trimming pared 1 base from V and 0 bases from J, leaving 19 bases between. CDR1 and CDR2 from the germline V gene are GTSNPN and SVGIG (reference sequence). This CDR3 comprises 17 residues. The CDR3 nucleotides are TGTGCCTGGAGTGCATTGTTCGGTCCAACCACCTCCTACGAGCAGTACTTC. Its protein product is CAWSALFGPTTSYEQYF. Full variable domain (remainder filled in from reference TRBV30 and TRBJ2-7): SQTIHQWPATLVQPVGSPLSLECTVEGTSNPNLYWYRQAAGRGLQLLFYSVGIGQISSEVPQNLSASRPQDRQFILSSKKLLLSDSGFYLCAWSALFGPTTSYEQYFGPGTRLTVT.

This rearrangement joins TRBV7-2 to TRBJ2-1, with TRBD2 matching over 7 bases. CDR1 and CDR2 from the germline V gene are SGHTA and FQGNSA. V dropped 3 bases and J dropped 5; count of bases not matched to a gene: 4. CDR3 length: 14 residues. Written as DNA, the CDR3 is TGTGCCAGCAGCTTCCAAGCGGGGAACAATGAGCAGTTCTTC. This encodes CASSFQAGNNEQFF.

The rearrangement joins TRBV7-2 to TRBJ1-1; 10 bases agree with TRBD1. The germline CDR1 and CDR2 sequences are SGHTA and FQGNSA. The CDR3 has 15 amino acids. J was trimmed by 4 bases and V by 5 bases; bases with no gene match: 7. The CDR3 here is CASSLRDRGGTEAFF. In DNA form, the CDR3 reads TGTGCCAGCAGCCTCCGGGACAGGGGAGGCACTGAAGCTTTCTTT.